Each of the 12 T cell receptor beta chains below was sequenced from the same sample in a study of shared clonotypes between healthy human individuals (dated by TCRdb to the early 2020s). Receptor amplification or capture employed the immunoSEQ multiplex PCR assay. This is the immuneACCESS table as TCRdb keeps it, with only in-frame sequences that have V and J called. A part of the clones is gone; compared with another copy, unresolved V genes explain less than half, and the rest is unexplained. A total of some 2.4 million clones appear in this sample, roughly 93% of them only once. The ten largest clonotypes hold 0.36% of the sample. Material for sequencing was naive CD4+ T cells from PBMCs. The intended sense of this specimen's cell subset or site label: CD45RA+ positively selected. The origin of the receptors is a young man in good health. Some clones in this sample may be carry-over from other donors' samples.

Note on this clone: Other DNA sequences in this specimen translate into the identical CDR3. The V call is TRBV9, the J call TRBJ2-7; 7 positions agree with TRBD1. J gave up 0 bases and V 3 bases, and 3 bases lay outside the gene matches. The CDR3 length is 14 residues. The V gene's germline CDR1 is SGDLS and CDR2 YYNGEE. CDR3 in amino acids: CASSAGQSSYEQYF. The CDR3 DNA is TGTGCCAGCAGCGCGGGACAGAGCTCCTACGAGCAGTACTTC.

This sequence joins TRBV2 and TRBJ1-3; D not resolved. This CDR3 is built from 16 residues. The germline V gene has CDR1 SNHLY and CDR2 FYNNEI. V shed 4 bases and J shed 0 bases, with 13 bases lying between them. The CDR3 coding sequence is TGTGCCAGCAGTGCGACGACGGCCACCTCTGGAAACACCATATATTTT. It encodes CASSATTATSGNTIYF.

The chain is built from TRBV20-1 and TRBJ2-1, with unresolved D. Germline lookup yields CDR1 DFQATT and CDR2 SNEGSKA (reference sequence). V was trimmed by 5 bases and J by 8 bases, leaving 10 bases between them. This CDR3 spans 11 amino acids. The CDR3 DNA reads TGCAGTGCTCCTTCGGTTGATGAGCAGTTCTTC. Translation: CSAPSVDEQFF.

The CDR3 loop is CASSTRDRRAYEQYF. CDR3 bases: TGTGCCAGCAGTACGAGGGACAGAAGAGCCTACGAGCAGTACTTC. The rearrangement joins TRBV6-5 to TRBJ2-7; 7 positions agree with TRBD1. The germline gives CDR1 MNHEY, CDR2 SVGAGI. With V trimmed by 5 bases and J by 2 bases, 9 bases remained unmatched. CDR3 length: 15 amino acids.

This rearrangement joins TRBV28 to TRBJ2-2; D is ambiguous. From germline, CDR1 is MDHEN and CDR2 SYDVKM. There are 14 residues in the CDR3. Deletions cut 1 base from V and 1 base from J, with 4 bases between. The CDR3 DNA sequence: TGTGCCAGCAGTTTATTATTGAACACCGGGGAGCTGTTTTTT. Protein sequence: CASSLLLNTGELFF.

This clone was picked up a small number of times. The chain uses TRBV5-1 and TRBJ1-4, with a weak D call TRBD1 (6 bases). Trimming took off 0 bases at V and 3 bases at J, with 12 bases between the two ends. Germline V lookup: CDR1 SGHRS, CDR2 YFSETQ. CDR3 length equals 16 residues. The CDR3 DNA sequence: TGCGCCAGCAGCTTGGGGACAGCCGATGCTAATGAAAAACTGTTTTTT. Its translation is CASSLGTADANEKLFF. The full variable domain, completed using reference TRBV5-1 and TRBJ1-4, is KAGVTQTPRYLIKTRGQQVTLSCSPISGHRSVSWYQQTPGQGLQFLFEYFSETQRNKGNFPGRFSGRQFSNSRSEMNVSTLELGDSALYLCASSLGTADANEKLFFGSGTQLSVL.

The chain recombines TRBV27 with TRBJ2-5; D is undetermined. The germline V and J ends were trimmed by 2 bases and 3 bases, with 13 bases remaining between them. There are 15 residues in the CDR3. Germline CDR1 reads MNHEY; CDR2 reads SMNVEV (reference sequence). The CDR3 DNA reads as TGTGCCAGCAGTTTACTCCCTGGGATTGAAGAGACCCAGTACTTC. It encodes CASSLLPGIEETQYF.

With respect to this clone: Mismatch with germline at one junction end may stem from a read error. Other DNA sequences in this specimen translate into the identical CDR3. This rearrangement joins TRBV30 to TRBJ1-4; 11 bases line up with TRBD1. Germline V gene sequence: CDR1 GTSNPN, CDR2 SVGIG (reference sequence). This CDR3 region has 14 residues. CDR3: CAWSEGQGDEKLFF. CDR3 nucleotide sequence: TGTGCCTGGAGTGAGGGACAGGGGGATGAAAAACTGTTCTTT.

The genes are TRBV5-1 and TRBJ1-3, with no clear D. V was trimmed by 0 bases and J by 1 base, leaving 8 bases between them. The V gene's germline CDR1 is SGHRS and CDR2 YFSETQ. CDR3 size: 15 residues. The CDR3 DNA sequence: TGCGCCAGCAGCTTGGCCCCCTTATCTGGAAACACCATATATTTT. This codes for CASSLAPLSGNTIYF.

CDR3: CASSSSRTQYF. As DNA, the CDR3 is TGTGCCAGCAGTAGCTCACGGACCCAGTACTTC. V and J are TRBV28 and TRBJ2-5; no definite D call. The CDR3 length is 11 residues. Germline CDR1 is MDHEN and CDR2 is SYDVKM. The V end lost 5 bases, the J end lost 7 bases, and 8 bases lay between the germline ends.

This chain's CDR3 is CASSGGTGDTGELFF. The CDR3 coding sequence is TGTGCCAGCAGCGGCGGGACAGGGGACACCGGGGAGCTGTTTTTT. The genes are TRBV9 and TRBJ2-2, with 10 bases identical to TRBD1. There are 15 residues in the CDR3. Trimming removed 3 bases from V and 3 bases from J; junction bases left unmatched: 2. CDR1 and CDR2 from the germline V gene are SGDLS and YYNGEE.

The chain uses TRBV29-1 and TRBJ2-2; the D gene is possibly TRBD2 (6 bases). This CDR3 is built from 13 residues. Germline V gives CDR1 SQVTM, CDR2 ANQGSEA. V lost 1 base, J lost 13 bases, and 16 bases lay in between. The CDR3: CSVEAAEGSGLFF. The CDR3 DNA reads as TGCAGCGTTGAAGCCGCGGAGGGGTCGGGGCTGTTTTTT.